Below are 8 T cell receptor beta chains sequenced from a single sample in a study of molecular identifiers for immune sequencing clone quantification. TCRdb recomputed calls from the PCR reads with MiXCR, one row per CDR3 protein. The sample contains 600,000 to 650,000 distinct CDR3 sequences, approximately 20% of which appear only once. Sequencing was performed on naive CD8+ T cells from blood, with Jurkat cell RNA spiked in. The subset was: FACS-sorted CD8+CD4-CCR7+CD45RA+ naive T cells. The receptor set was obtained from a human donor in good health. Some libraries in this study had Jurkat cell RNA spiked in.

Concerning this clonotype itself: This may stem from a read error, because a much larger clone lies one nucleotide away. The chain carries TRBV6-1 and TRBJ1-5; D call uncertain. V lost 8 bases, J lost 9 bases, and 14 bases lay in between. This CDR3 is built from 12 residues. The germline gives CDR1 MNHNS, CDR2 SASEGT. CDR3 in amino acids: CASGSPFLPQHF. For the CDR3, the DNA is TGTGCCAGCGGGTCCCCCTTTCTGCCCCAGCATTTT.

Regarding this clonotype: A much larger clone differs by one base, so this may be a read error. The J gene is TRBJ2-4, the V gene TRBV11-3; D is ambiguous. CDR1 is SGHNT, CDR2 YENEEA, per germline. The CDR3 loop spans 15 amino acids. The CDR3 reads CASSLNAWGKNIRYF. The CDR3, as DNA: TGTGCCAGCAGCTTAAACGCGTGGGGAAAAAACATTCGGTACTTC.

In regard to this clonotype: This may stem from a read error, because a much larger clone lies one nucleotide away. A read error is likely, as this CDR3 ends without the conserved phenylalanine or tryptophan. The CDR3 sequence: CSARDPTSYNSPLHS. Here the CDR3 DNA reads TGCAGTGCCAGGGACCCTACCTCCTATAATTCACCCCTCCACTCT. The chain joins TRBV20-1 to TRBJ1-6, with D possibly being TRBD1 (5 bases). The CDR3 runs to 15 residues. Germline lookup yields CDR1 DFQATT and CDR2 SNEGSKA (reference sequence). With 6 bases removed from V and 0 bases from J, the gap between germline ends came to 12 bases.

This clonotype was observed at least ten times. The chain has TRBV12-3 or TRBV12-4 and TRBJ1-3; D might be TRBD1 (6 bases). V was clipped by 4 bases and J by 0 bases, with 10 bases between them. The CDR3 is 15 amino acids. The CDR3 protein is CASSSTGFSGNTIYF. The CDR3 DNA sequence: TGTGCCAGCAGTTCTACAGGGTTCTCTGGAAACACCATATATTTT.

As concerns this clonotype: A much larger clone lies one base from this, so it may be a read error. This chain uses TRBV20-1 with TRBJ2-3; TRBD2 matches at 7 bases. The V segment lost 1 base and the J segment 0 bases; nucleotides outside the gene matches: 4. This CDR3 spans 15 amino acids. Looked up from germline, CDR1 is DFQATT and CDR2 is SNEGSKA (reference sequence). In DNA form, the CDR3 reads TGCAGTGCTAGAGGTGGGGGGGGAAGCACAGATACGCAGTATTTT. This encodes CSARGGGGSTDTQYF.

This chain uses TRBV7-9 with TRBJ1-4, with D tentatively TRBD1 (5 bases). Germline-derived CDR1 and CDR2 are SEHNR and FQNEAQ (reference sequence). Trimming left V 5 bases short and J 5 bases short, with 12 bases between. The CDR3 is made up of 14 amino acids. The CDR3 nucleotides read TGTGCCAGCAGCACCCGGGACGGGAATGAAAAACTGTTTTTT. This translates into CASSTRDGNEKLFF.

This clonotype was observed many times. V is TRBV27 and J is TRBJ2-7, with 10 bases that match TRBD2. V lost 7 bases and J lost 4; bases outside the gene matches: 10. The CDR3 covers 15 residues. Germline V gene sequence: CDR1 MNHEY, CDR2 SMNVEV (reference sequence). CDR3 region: CASIYRSGGVYEQYF. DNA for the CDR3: TGTGCCAGCATTTATCGGAGCGGGGGGGTGTACGAGCAGTACTTC.

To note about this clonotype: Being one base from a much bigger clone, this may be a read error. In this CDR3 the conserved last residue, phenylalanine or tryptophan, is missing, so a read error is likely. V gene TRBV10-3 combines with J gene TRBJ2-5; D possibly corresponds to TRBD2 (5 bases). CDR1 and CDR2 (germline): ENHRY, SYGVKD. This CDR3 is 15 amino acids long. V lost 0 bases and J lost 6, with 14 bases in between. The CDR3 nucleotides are TGTGCCATCAGTGAGTCGATTGGGTCGGGAAAGACCCAGTACCTC. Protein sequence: CAISESIGSGKTQYL.